Presented here are 13 T cell receptor beta chains from one specimen sequenced in a study of blood T cell repertoires in COVID-19. Assay: immunoSEQ multiplex PCR; the TCRdb copy retains only in-frame clones and omits some. In the table there are 44,000 or so clones, under 85% of which are singletons. The sequenced material came from peripheral blood. The source is a man aged 80 or over in a cohort sampled during active COVID-19.

The gene calls are TRBV10-3 and TRBJ2-7; 8 nucleotides agree with TRBD1. The germline V gene has CDR1 ENHRY and CDR2 SYGVKD. CDR3 length: 16 amino acids. V gave up 4 bases and J gave up 2 bases; unmatched junction bases: 10. This CDR3 reads CAISAQGQEHPYEQYF. The CDR3 DNA follows: TGTGCCATCAGTGCCCAGGGACAGGAACACCCCTACGAGCAGTACTTC.

The chain carries TRBV19 and TRBJ1-5, with 10 nucleotides matching TRBD1. The V gene's germline CDR1 is LNHDA and CDR2 SQIVND (reference sequence). Trimming removed 5 bases from V and 1 base from J; junction bases left unmatched: 2. The CDR3 covers 15 residues. The CDR3 nucleotides read TGTGCCAGTAGTGTGACAGGGGGCAGCAATCAGCCCCAGCATTTT. As protein: CASSVTGGSNQPQHF.

This clone showed up just a few times. The rearrangement joins TRBV4-1 to TRBJ1-6, with D unclear. The CDR3 length is 17 residues. V dropped 1 base and J dropped 9 bases, with 19 bases sitting between them. CDR1 and CDR2 (germline): MGHRA, YSYEKL. The CDR3 nucleotides read TGCGCCAGCAGCCAAGTGGGCCGGTCCAGCGGGATTTCACCCCTCCACTTT. Its protein is CASSQVGRSSGISPLHF.

V gene TRBV7-9 combines with J gene TRBJ2-4; the D gene is possibly TRBD1 (5 bases). V lost 1 base and J lost 3, with 10 bases in between. The germline CDR1 and CDR2 sequences are SEHNR and FQNEAQ (reference sequence). The CDR3 is made up of 15 amino acids. The CDR3 DNA is TGTGCCAGCAGCTTAGTAAGTCAGGGCAAAAACATTCAGTACTTC. It codes for CASSLVSQGKNIQYF.

The chain is built from TRBV27 and TRBJ2-6; D may be TRBD1 (5 bases). Trimming cost V 3 bases and J 1 base, with 10 bases left between them. The CDR3 consists of 16 residues. Germline V gene sequence: CDR1 MNHEY, CDR2 SMNVEV (reference sequence). CDR3 coding DNA: TGTGCCAGCAGTTTTTTAAGGGGTTCTGGGGCCAACGTCCTGACTTTC. Its protein is CASSFLRGSGANVLTF. Combining the CDR3 with reference TRBV27 and TRBJ2-6 gives the whole variable domain EAQVTQNPRYLITVTGKKLTVTCSQNMNHEYMSWYRQDPGLGLRQIYYSMNVEVTDKGDVPEGYKVSRKEKRNFPLILESPSPNQTSLYFCASSFLRGSGANVLTFGAGSRLTVL.

V and J are TRBV10-1 and TRBJ2-1; D uncertain. V was trimmed by 2 bases and J by 8 bases, leaving 13 bases between them. CDR1 and CDR2 from the germline V gene are WNHNN and SYGVQD (reference sequence). The CDR3 runs to 14 residues. CDR3 region: CASSEGTQVDEQFF. CDR3 sequence (DNA): TGCGCCAGCAGTGAGGGCACTCAGGTGGATGAGCAGTTCTTC.

V and J are TRBV9 and TRBJ1-1; D is unresolved. The V end lost 3 bases, the J end lost 0 bases, and 12 bases lay between the germline ends. Germline values: CDR1 SGDLS, CDR2 YYNGEE. The CDR3 is 15 residues long. CDR3 protein: CASSAPRGVNTEAFF. DNA of the CDR3: TGTGCCAGCAGCGCCCCGAGAGGCGTGAACACTGAAGCTTTCTTT. Drawing the rest from reference TRBV9 and TRBJ1-1, the complete variable domain is DSGVTQTPKHLITATGQRVTLRCSPRSGDLSVYWYQQSLDQGLQFLIQYYNGEERAKGNILERFSAQQFPDLHSELNLSSLELGDSALYFCASSAPRGVNTEAFFGQGTRLTVV.

The chain combines TRBV9 with TRBJ2-7; D may be TRBD1 (6 bases). From germline, CDR1 is SGDLS and CDR2 YYNGEE. The V end was cut by 3 bases, the J end by 2 bases, with 12 bases between. This CDR3 has 14 residues. The CDR3 sequence is CASSADRDTYEQYF. The CDR3 DNA follows: TGTGCCAGCAGCGCCGACCGGGACACCTACGAGCAGTACTTC.

The rearrangement uses TRBV28 and TRBJ2-5; D possibly corresponds to TRBD1 (6 bases). The CDR3 has 14 amino acids. Germline V gene data show CDR1 as MDHEN and CDR2 as SYDVKM. V was clipped by 6 bases and J by 7 bases, with 18 bases between them. CDR3 loop: CASSLPGQKGTQYF. In DNA form, the CDR3 reads TGTGCCAGCAGCCTACCGGGACAAAAGGGGACCCAGTACTTC. Full variable domain (missing parts from reference TRBV28 and TRBJ2-5): DVKVTQSSRYLVKRTGEKVFLECVQDMDHENMFWYRQDPGLGLRLIYFSYDVKMKEKGDIPEGYSVSREKKERFSLILESASTNQTSMYLCASSLPGQKGTQYFGPGTRLLVL.

V gene TRBV3-1 (or the pseudogene TRBV3-2) combines with J gene TRBJ1-6; 9 bases fit TRBD1. With 2 bases clipped from V and 11 bases from J, the junction kept 4 bases outside the gene matches. Germline values: CDR1 LGHDT, CDR2 YNNKEL (reference sequence). This CDR3 is built from 14 residues. The CDR3 DNA follows: TGTGCCAGCAGCCAAAGGGACAGGGTGGCACCCCTCCACTTT. It codes for CASSQRDRVAPLHF.

The rearrangement links TRBV5-8 to TRBJ1-2, with D possibly being TRBD1 (6 bases). CDR1 and CDR2 from the germline V gene are SGHTS and YDEGEE. With 4 bases removed from V and 4 bases from J, the gap between germline ends came to 14 bases. The CDR3 contains 14 residues. CDR3 loop: CASSPQGGGYGYTF. The CDR3 nucleotides read TGTGCCAGCAGCCCACAGGGCGGAGGCTATGGCTACACCTTC. Variable domain in full (rest from reference TRBV5-8 and TRBJ1-2): EAGVTQSPTHLIKTRGQQATLRCSPISGHTSVYWYQQALGLGLQFLLWYDEGEERNRGNFPPRFSGRQFPNYSSELNVNALELEDSALYLCASSPQGGGYGYTFGSGTRLTVV.

This clone has only one observation. The chain couples TRBV6-2 or TRBV6-3 to TRBJ2-3; no clear D gene. This CDR3 is 13 amino acids long. From germline, CDR1 is MNHEY and CDR2 SVGEGT. The V gene lost 5 bases and the J gene lost 2 bases, with 8 bases spanning the gap. The CDR3 nucleotides read TGTGCCAGCAGTCGACTGGCCACAGATACGCAGTATTTT. Translating it yields CASSRLATDTQYF.

This clone appeared a few times. The chain uses TRBV19 and TRBJ2-1; a weak D match, TRBD2 (5 bases). Trimming shortened V by 4 bases and J by 8 bases, and 18 bases separated the two germline ends. The germline V gene encodes CDR1 LNHDA and CDR2 SQIVND (reference sequence). The CDR3 sequence is 15 residues long. The CDR3 DNA reads as TGTGCCAGTAGTACTCCGGGTGCGACCGGGGATGAGCAGTTCTTC. Its translation: CASSTPGATGDEQFF.